This entry lists 11 T cell receptor beta chains sequenced from one sample in a study of blood T cell repertoires in COVID-19. Assay used: immunoSEQ multiplex PCR; TCRdb lists only in-frame clones, some missing. The sample holds about 210,000 clones, 75% to 85% seen once. The sequenced sample was peripheral blood. The receptor set was obtained from a middle-aged man who had recovered from COVID-19.

The genes are TRBV2 and TRBJ1-6, with unresolved D. Trimming pared 6 bases from V and 9 bases from J, leaving 6 bases between. CDR3 size: 11 residues. Germline lookup yields CDR1 SNHLY and CDR2 FYNNEI. CDR3 nucleotides: TGTGCCAGCAGGGTCGGTTCACCCCTCCACTTT. Translation: CASRVGSPLHF.

J is TRBJ2-5 and V is TRBV5-1; 9 nucleotides align to TRBD2. The CDR3 sequence is 16 residues long. Germline assignment: CDR1 SGHRS and CDR2 YFSETQ. J lost 5 bases, V lost 4 bases, and 12 bases had no gene match. For the CDR3, the DNA is TGCGCCAGCAGCCCGACGGCGGGAGGGGGCGGTGAGACCCAGTACTTC. Translation gives CASSPTAGGGGETQYF.

The chain uses TRBV19 and TRBJ1-5; D call uncertain. The V end was cut by 3 bases, the J end by 5 bases, with 5 bases between. This CDR3 spans 12 amino acids. Germline loops: CDR1 LNHDA, CDR2 SQIVND (reference sequence). CDR3 bases: TGTGCCAGTAGTATGGAGTATCAGCCCCAGCATTTT. Its protein is CASSMEYQPQHF. Using reference TRBV19 and TRBJ1-5 for the parts outside the CDR3, the full variable domain is DGGITQSPKYLFRKEGQNVTLSCEQNLNHDAMYWYRQDPGQGLRLIYYSQIVNDFQKGDIAEGYSVSREKKESFPLTVTSAQKNPTAFYLCASSMEYQPQHFGDGTRLSIL.

The chain recombines TRBV30 with TRBJ2-3, with TRBD2 matching over 7 bases. Germline assignment: CDR1 GTSNPN and CDR2 SVGIG (reference sequence). CDR3 length: 13 amino acids. The trim removed 2 bases at V and 5 bases at J, leaving 4 bases unmatched. The CDR3 is CAWSKGGLDTQYF. The DNA for the CDR3 is TGTGCCTGGAGTAAGGGAGGGCTAGATACGCAGTATTTT.

The chain uses TRBV6-5 and TRBJ1-5; 7 nucleotides align to TRBD1. From germline, CDR1 is MNHEY and CDR2 SVGAGI. With 5 bases clipped from V and 0 bases from J, the junction kept 1 base outside the gene matches. This CDR3 contains 14 residues. CDR3 sequence reads: CASSRGRSNQPQHF. CDR3 DNA sequence: TGTGCCAGCAGTAGGGGGCGTAGCAATCAGCCCCAGCATTTT.

The J gene is TRBJ2-3, the V gene TRBV20-1; the D is unclear. The CDR3 spans 11 residues. Trimming took 6 bases from V and 4 from J, leaving 8 bases between them. CDR1 is DFQATT and CDR2 is SNEGSKA in the germline V gene (reference sequence). CDR3 sequence: CSALYSDTQYF. The CDR3 coding sequence is TGCAGTGCACTATACTCAGATACGCAGTATTTT.

J is TRBJ2-1 and V is TRBV10-1; 9 bases agree with TRBD1. CDR1 WNHNN and CDR2 SYGVQD come from the germline V gene (reference sequence). Losses at the gene ends were 6 bases for V and 0 bases for J; bases not matched to a gene: 3. The CDR3 covers 15 residues. The CDR3 bases are TGCGCCAGCAGCGGGGGACAGGGCTCCTACAATGAGCAGTTCTTC. It codes for CASSGGQGSYNEQFF.

This chain connects TRBV6-6 to TRBJ1-2, with 10 bases lining up with TRBD1. Trimming cost V 5 bases and J 6 bases; bases outside gene matches: 6. The CDR3 runs to 14 residues. Germline V CDR1 and CDR2: MNHNY, SVGAGI (reference sequence). The CDR3 loop reads CASSPPGQGNGYTF. The CDR3 bases are TGTGCCAGCAGTCCCCCGGGACAGGGGAATGGCTACACCTTC.

The V call is TRBV19, the J call TRBJ1-1; possibly TRBD1 for D (6 bases). Germline CDR1 is LNHDA and CDR2 is SQIVND (reference sequence). Trimming took off 4 bases at V and 5 bases at J, with 17 bases between the two ends. The length of the CDR3 is 15 residues. CDR3 nucleotide sequence: TGTGCCAGTAGTAACAGGGATGGGTGGTATACTGAAGCTTTCTTT. Translated, it gives CASSNRDGWYTEAFF.

The CDR3 loop is CASSLVGWEGGYTF. The CDR3 region has the DNA TGTGCCAGCAGCTTAGTAGGTTGGGAGGGCGGCTACACCTTC. The chain uses TRBV7-2 and TRBJ1-2; D gene unclear. CDR3 size: 14 residues. Germline CDR1 and CDR2: SGHTA and FQGNSA. Trimming left V 1 base short and J 8 bases short, with 14 bases between.

The J gene is TRBJ2-1, the V gene TRBV7-2; D is possibly TRBD2 (5 bases). The CDR3 is 14 amino acids. The V and J ends lost 5 bases and 7 bases respectively, with 15 bases between them. Per the germline V gene, CDR1 is SGHTA and CDR2 is FQGNSA. CDR3 in amino acids: CASSHRTGPNEQFF. CDR3 DNA sequence: TGTGCCAGCAGCCACCGGACTGGACCGAATGAGCAGTTCTTC.